Detailed here is one TCR beta chain. Its specificity is unknown. The sample is drawn from a study of cytomegalovirus exposure and HLA in healthy donors. Study-wide results and limits: It was in a later analysis that TCR association rates were seen to vary by HLA locus, highest for DRB1 and lowest for HLA-C.

V was pared by 5 bases and J by 1 base, with 11 bases between. CDR3 size: 14 residues. Germline CDR1 GTSNPN, CDR2 SVGIG (reference sequence). PCR was performed using 60 Vbeta and 13 Jbeta primers. Clones were read by immunoSEQ multiplex PCR, and TCRdb kept only the in-frame ones, dropping some. The table has around 120,000 clones, 75% to 85% seen once. The sequenced material came from PBMCs. The gene calls are TRBV30 and TRBJ2-2, with no clear D. This receptor was taken from a female donor in good health and CMV-seropositive. CDR3 loop: CAWSEALNTGELFF. In DNA form, the CDR3 reads TGTGCCTGGTCCGAGGCACTGAACACCGGGGAGCTGTTTTTT.